A single sample gave rise to the 6 T cell receptor beta chains below, sequenced in a study of blood T cell repertoires in COVID-19. The assay was immunoSEQ multiplex PCR, and TCRdb's table has in-frame clones only and misses some. The sample yields 330,000 or so clones, about 87% seen once. Sequencing was done on a sample of peripheral blood. These receptors were obtained from a man aged 25-45 years with COVID-19, enrolled during active disease.

The chain couples TRBV27 to TRBJ1-1; a weak D match, TRBD1 (5 bases). The CDR3 runs 15 residues. Trimming left V 3 bases short and J 5 bases short, with 16 bases between. Germline V CDR1 and CDR2: MNHEY, SMNVEV (reference sequence). In nucleotides, the CDR3 is TGTGCCAGCAGTTTGGGGGGAAGAAGTAAGACTGAAGCTTTCTTT. It translates to CASSLGGRSKTEAFF.

J is TRBJ2-7 and V is TRBV6-6; TRBD2 agrees at 7 bases. Germline V lookup: CDR1 MNHNY, CDR2 SVGAGI (reference sequence). The J segment lost 4 bases and the V segment lost 2 bases, leaving 11 bases of the junction unmatched. CDR3 length: 16 residues. CDR3 region: CASSYRGSQKVYEQYF. The CDR3 bases are TGTGCCAGCAGTTACCGCGGGAGCCAGAAGGTTTACGAGCAGTACTTC.

The rearrangement uses TRBV29-1 and TRBJ2-7; TRBD1 agrees at 7 bases. The V gene's germline CDR1 is SQVTM and CDR2 ANQGSEA. V was clipped by 6 bases and J by 6 bases; unmatched bases: 20. This CDR3 spans 16 amino acids. CDR3 DNA: TGCAGCGTCAAAACCGGAATGTTCAGGTCAGGGGGCGAGCAGTACTTC. Protein: CSVKTGMFRSGGEQYF.

The J gene is TRBJ2-5, the V gene TRBV3-1 (or the pseudogene TRBV3-2), with D possibly being TRBD2 (6 bases). CDR1 LGHDT and CDR2 YNNKEL come from the germline V gene (reference sequence). CDR3 length equals 13 residues. Between the trimmed V and J ends, which lost 11 bases and 7 bases, there was a span of 20 bases. This chain's CDR3 is CAVSGPGAGTQYF. The DNA of the CDR3 is TGTGCCGTTAGCGGCCCGGGTGCGGGGACCCAGTACTTC.

The chain joins TRBV5-1 to TRBJ2-1, with a tentative D call TRBD2 (5 bases). This CDR3 has 15 residues. The germline V gene encodes CDR1 SGHRS and CDR2 YFSETQ. V was trimmed by 4 bases and J by 6 bases, leaving 17 bases between them. The CDR3, as DNA: TGCGCCAGCAGCCGGCTAAATTCAGAGGGCAATGAGCAGTTCTTC. The encoded protein is CASSRLNSEGNEQFF.

The chain recombines TRBV18 with TRBJ2-5; D ambiguous. The CDR3 is made up of 14 amino acids. V was pared by 3 bases and J by 5 bases, with 13 bases between. The germline V gene encodes CDR1 KGHSH and CDR2 LQKENI. The DNA for the CDR3 is TGTGCCAGCTCACCCCCTGAGATAGTGGAGACCCAGTACTTC. Translation: CASSPPEIVETQYF.